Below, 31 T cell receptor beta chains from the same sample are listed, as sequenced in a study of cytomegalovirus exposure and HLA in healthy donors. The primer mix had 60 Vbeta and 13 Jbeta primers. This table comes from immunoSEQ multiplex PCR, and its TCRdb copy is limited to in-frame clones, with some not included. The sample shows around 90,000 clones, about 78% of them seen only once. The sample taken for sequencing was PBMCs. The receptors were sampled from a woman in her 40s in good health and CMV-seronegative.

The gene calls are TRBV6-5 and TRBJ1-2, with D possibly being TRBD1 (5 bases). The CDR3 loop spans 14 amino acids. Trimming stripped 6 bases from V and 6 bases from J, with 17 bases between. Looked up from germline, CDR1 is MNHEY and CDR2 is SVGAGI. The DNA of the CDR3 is TGTGCCAGCAGACAAGGGGATAACACACATGGCTACACCTTC. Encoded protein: CASRQGDNTHGYTF.

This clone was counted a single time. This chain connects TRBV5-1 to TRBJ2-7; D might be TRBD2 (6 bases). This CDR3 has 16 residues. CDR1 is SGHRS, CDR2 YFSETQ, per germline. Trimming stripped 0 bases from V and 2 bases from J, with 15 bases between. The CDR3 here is CASSLAGGVRTYEQYF. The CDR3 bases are TGCGCCAGCAGCTTGGCCGGCGGGGTTCGAACCTACGAGCAGTACTTC.

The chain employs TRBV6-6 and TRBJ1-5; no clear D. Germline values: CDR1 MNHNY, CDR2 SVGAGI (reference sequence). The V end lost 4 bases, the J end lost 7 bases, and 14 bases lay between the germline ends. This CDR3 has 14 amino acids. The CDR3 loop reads CASSFKGGRQPQHF. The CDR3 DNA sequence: TGTGCCAGCAGTTTCAAGGGAGGGAGACAGCCCCAGCATTTT.

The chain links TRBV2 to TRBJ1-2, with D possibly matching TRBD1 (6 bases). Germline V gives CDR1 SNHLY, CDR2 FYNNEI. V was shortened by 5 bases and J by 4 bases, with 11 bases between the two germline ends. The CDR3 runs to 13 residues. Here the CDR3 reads CASSQGRGYGYTF. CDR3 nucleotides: TGTGCCAGCAGTCAGGGGAGAGGCTATGGCTACACCTTC.

The chain's CDR3 is CASTGGPKDTQYF. The CDR3 DNA sequence: TGTGCCAGCACCGGGGGGCCTAAGGATACGCAGTATTTT. This rearrangement joins TRBV5-8 to TRBJ2-3, with a possible D match to TRBD2 (7 bases). The CDR3 is made up of 13 amino acids. Trimming stripped 6 bases from V and 6 bases from J, with 14 bases between. The germline V gene has CDR1 SGHTS and CDR2 YDEGEE.

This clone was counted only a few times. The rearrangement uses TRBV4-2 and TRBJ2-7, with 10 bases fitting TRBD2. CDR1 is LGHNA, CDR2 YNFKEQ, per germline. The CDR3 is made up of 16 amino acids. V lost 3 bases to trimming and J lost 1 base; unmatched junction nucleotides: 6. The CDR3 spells CASSQASGRASYEQYF. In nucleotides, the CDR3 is TGTGCCAGCAGCCAGGCTAGCGGGAGAGCTTCCTACGAGCAGTACTTC.

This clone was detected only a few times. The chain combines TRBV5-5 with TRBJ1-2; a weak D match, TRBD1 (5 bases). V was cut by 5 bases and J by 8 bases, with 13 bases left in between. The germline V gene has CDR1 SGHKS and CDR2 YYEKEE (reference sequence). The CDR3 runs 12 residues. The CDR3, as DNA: TGTGCCAGCAGGACGGGGGAAGTGGGCTACACCTTC. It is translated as CASRTGEVGYTF.

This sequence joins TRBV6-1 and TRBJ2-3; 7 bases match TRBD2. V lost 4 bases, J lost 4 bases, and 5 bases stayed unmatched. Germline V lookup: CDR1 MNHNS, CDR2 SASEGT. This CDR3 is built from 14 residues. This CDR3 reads CASSASGNPDTQYF. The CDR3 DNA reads TGTGCCAGCAGTGCCAGCGGGAACCCAGATACGCAGTATTTT.

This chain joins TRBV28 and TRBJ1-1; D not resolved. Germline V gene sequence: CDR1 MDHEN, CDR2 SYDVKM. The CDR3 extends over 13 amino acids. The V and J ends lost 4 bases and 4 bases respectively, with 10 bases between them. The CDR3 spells CASSSFDFTEAFF. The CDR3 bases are TGTGCCAGCAGTTCCTTTGACTTCACTGAAGCTTTCTTT.

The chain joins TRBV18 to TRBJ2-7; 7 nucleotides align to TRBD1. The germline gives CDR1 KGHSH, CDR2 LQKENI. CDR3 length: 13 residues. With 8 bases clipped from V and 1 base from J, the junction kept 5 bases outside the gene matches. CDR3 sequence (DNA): TGTGCCAGCACCCGACAGGGATCCTACGAGCAGTACTTC. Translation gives CASTRQGSYEQYF.

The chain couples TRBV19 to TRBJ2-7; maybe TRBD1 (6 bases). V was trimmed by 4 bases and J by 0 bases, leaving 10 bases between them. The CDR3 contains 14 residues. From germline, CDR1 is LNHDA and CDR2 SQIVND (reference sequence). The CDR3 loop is CASSTTGSSYEQYF. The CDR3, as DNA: TGTGCCAGTAGTACTACAGGGAGCTCCTACGAGCAGTACTTC.

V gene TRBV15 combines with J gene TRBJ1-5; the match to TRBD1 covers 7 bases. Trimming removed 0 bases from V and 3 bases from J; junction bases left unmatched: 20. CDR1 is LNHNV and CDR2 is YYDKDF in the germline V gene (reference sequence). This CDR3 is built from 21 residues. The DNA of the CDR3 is TGTGCCACCAGCAGAGATCTGTGGAGTCGATACAGGGGAGAAGTCAATCAGCCCCAGCATTTT. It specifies CATSRDLWSRYRGEVNQPQHF.

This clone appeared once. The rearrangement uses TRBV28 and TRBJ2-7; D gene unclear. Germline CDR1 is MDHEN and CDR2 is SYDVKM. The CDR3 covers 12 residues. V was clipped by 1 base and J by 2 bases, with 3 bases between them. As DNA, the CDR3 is TGTGCCAGCAGTTTATTAGCCTACGAGCAGTACTTC. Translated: CASSLLAYEQYF. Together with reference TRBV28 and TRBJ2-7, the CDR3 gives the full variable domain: DVKVTQSSRYLVKRTGEKVFLECVQDMDHENMFWYRQDPGLGLRLIYFSYDVKMKEKGDIPEGYSVSREKKERFSLILESASTNQTSMYLCASSLLAYEQYFGPGTRLTVT.

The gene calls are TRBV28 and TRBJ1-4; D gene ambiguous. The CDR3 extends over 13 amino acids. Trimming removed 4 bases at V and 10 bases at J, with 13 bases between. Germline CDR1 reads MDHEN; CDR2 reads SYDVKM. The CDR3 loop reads CASSSQLRGKLFF. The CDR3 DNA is TGTGCCAGCAGTTCCCAGCTCCGGGGAAAACTGTTTTTT.

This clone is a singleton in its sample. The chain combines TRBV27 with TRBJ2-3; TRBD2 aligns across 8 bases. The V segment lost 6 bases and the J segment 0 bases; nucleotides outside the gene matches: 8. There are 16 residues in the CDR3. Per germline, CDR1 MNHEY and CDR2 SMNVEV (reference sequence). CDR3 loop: CASSRNSGISTDTQYF. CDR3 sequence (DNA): TGTGCCAGCAGCCGGAATAGCGGGATCAGCACAGATACGCAGTATTTT.

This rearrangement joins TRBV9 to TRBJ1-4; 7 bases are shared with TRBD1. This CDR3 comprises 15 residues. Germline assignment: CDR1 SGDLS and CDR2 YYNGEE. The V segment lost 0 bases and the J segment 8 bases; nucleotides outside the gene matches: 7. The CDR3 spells CASSVEGAPGEKLFF. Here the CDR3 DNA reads TGTGCCAGCAGCGTAGAGGGGGCACCCGGCGAAAAACTGTTTTTT.

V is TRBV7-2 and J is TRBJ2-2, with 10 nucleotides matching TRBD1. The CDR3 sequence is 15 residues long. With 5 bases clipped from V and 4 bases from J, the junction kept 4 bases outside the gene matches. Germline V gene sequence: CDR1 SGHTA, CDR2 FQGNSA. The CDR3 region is CASSRTGGSTGELFF. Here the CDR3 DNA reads TGTGCCAGCAGCCGGACAGGGGGGTCCACCGGGGAGCTGTTTTTT.

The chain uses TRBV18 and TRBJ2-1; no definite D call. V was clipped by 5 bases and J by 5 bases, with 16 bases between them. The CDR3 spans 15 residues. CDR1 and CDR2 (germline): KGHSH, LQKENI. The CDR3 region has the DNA TGTGCCAGCTCATCTGTGACGGCTAGACACAATGAGCAGTTCTTC. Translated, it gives CASSSVTARHNEQFF.

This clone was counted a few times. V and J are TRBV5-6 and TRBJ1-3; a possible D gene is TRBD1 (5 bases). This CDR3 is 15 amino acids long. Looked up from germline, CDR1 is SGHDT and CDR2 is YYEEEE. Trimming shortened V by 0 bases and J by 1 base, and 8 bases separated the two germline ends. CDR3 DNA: TGTGCCAGCAGCTTGGGAAGGGGATCTGGAAACACCATATATTTT. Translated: CASSLGRGSGNTIYF. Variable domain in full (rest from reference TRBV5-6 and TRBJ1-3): DAGVTQSPTHLIKTRGQQVTLRCSPKSGHDTVSWYQQALGQGPQFIFQYYEEEERQRGNFPDRFSGHQFPNYSSELNVNALLLGDSALYLCASSLGRGSGNTIYFGEGSWLTVV.

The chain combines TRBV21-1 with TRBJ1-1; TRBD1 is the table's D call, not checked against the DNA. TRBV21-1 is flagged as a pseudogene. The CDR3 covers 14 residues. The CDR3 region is CASSASRGNTEAFF. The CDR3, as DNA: TGTGCCAGCAGCGCATCCAGGGGGAACACTGAAGCTTTCTTT.

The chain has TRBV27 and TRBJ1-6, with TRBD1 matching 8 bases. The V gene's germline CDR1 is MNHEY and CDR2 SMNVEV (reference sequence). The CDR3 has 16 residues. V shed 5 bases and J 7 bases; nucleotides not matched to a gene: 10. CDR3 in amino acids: CASSRQGAQVNSPLHF. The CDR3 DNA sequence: TGTGCCAGCAGTAGGCAGGGGGCGCAGGTGAATTCACCCCTCCACTTT.

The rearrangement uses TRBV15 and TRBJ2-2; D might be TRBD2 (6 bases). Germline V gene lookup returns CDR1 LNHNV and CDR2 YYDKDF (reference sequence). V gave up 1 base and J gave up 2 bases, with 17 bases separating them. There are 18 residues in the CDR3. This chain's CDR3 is CATSRVPQVADNTGELFF. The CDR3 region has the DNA TGTGCCACCAGCAGAGTTCCCCAGGTAGCGGATAACACCGGGGAGCTGTTTTTT.

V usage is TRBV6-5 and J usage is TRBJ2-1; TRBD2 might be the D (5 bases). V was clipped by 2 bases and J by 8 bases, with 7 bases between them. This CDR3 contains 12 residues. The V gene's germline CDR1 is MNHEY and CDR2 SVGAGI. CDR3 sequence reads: CASSYGEYEQFF. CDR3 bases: TGTGCCAGCAGTTACGGGGAGTATGAGCAGTTCTTC.

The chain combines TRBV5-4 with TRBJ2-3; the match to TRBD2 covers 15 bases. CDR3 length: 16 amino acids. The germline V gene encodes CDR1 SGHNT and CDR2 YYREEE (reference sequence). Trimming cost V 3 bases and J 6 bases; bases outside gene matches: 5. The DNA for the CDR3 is TGTGCCAGCAGCTGGGGACTAGCGGGAGGAATGGATACGCAGTATTTT. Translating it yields CASSWGLAGGMDTQYF.

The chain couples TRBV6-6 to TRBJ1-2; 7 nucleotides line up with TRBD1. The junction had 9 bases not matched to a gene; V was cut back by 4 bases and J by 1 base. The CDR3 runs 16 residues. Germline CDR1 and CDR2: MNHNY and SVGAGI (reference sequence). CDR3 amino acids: CASSFHGTEVNYGYTF. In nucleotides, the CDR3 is TGTGCCAGCAGTTTCCATGGGACAGAAGTTAACTATGGCTACACCTTC.

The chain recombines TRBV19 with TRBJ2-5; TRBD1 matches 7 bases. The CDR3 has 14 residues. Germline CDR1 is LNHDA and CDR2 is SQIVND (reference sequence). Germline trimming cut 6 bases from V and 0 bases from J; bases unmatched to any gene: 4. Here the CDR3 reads CASRGTEYQETQYF. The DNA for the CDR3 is TGTGCCAGTAGGGGGACAGAGTACCAAGAGACCCAGTACTTC.

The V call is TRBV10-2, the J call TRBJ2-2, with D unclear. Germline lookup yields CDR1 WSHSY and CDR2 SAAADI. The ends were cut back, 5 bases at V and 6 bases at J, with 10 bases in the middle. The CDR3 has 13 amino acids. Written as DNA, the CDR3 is TGCGCCAGCAGTTCGACTTCTCCCGGGGAGCTGTTTTTT. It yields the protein CASSSTSPGELFF.

CDR3: CASSQNPGTSGSQYF. CDR3 coding DNA: TGCGCCAGCAGCCAAAATCCGGGGACTAGCGGGAGCCAGTACTTC. V and J are TRBV4-1 and TRBJ2-7; the match to TRBD2 covers 14 bases. V was clipped by 2 bases and J by 10 bases; unmatched bases: 7. CDR3 size: 15 residues. Germline V CDR1 and CDR2: MGHRA, YSYEKL.

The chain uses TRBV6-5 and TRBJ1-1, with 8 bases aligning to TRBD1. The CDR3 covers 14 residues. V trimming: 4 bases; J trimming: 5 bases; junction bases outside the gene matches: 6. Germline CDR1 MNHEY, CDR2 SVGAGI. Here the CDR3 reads CASSSGQGGTEAFF. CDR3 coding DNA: TGTGCCAGCAGTTCTGGACAGGGTGGTACTGAAGCTTTCTTT.

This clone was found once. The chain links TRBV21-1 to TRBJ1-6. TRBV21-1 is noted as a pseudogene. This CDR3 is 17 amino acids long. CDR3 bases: TGTGCCAGCAGCAAAGTCGGAGGGCCTTCCTATAATTCACCCCTCCACTTT. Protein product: CASSKVGGPSYNSPLHF.

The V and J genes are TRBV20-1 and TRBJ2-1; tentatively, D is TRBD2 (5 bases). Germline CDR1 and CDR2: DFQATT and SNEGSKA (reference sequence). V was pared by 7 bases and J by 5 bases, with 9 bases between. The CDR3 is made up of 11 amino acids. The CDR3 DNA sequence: TGCAGTGGGTCCGGGAACAATGAGCAGTTCTTC. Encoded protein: CSGSGNNEQFF.